This TCR beta chain was captured in a study of human T cells and chemical hapten exposure. Study-level background: The patch tests put 0.01% DPC on the skin of the upper back and were read 6 days later. Mainly, slight library volume differences in the pool made TCR yields vary. Study-level results: Controls formed significantly fewer large CDR3 similarity clusters than expanded TCRs did.

This clonotype occurred many times. Its target is unknown. Time point of the sample: patch test 2, 6 weeks after DPC sensitization. Noted treatment: therapeutic diphenylcyclopropenone sensitization with weekly scalp DPC. V gave up 7 bases and J gave up 0 bases; unmatched junction bases: 7. Germline CDR1 is SEHNR and CDR2 is FQNEAQ (reference sequence). This CDR3 is built from 15 residues. During construction of the library, unique molecular identifiers were attached to individual cDNA molecules for quantitative, reproducible TCR counting. MiXCR, applied by TCRdb to the RACE reads, yields one record per CDR3 protein. The data contain 360,000 or so distinct CDR3 sequences, over 6% of them seen just once; the ten biggest clones take up about 5.6%.

This specimen consisted of whole blood, obtained in connection with sensitization to the hapten diphenylcyclopropenone (DPC). The chain recombines TRBV7-9 with TRBJ2-3, with 7 bases lining up with TRBD2. This TCR derives from a woman in her late teens or twenties with alopecia areata. Some clones in this sample may be carry-over from other donors' samples. The CDR3 here is CASTVGRSSTDTQYF. CDR3 coding DNA: TGTGCCAGCACCGTCGGGAGGTCTAGCACAGATACGCAGTATTTT.